This TCR beta chain was sequenced during a study of blood T cell repertoires in COVID-19. The wider study: T cells, B-cell-depleted T cells, or PBMCs supplied cDNA or gDNA.

Produced via immunoSEQ multiplex PCR; TCRdb's table is partial and in-frame only. The profile shows 150,000 to 200,000 clones, 88% of them singletons. Cohorts were based on clinical histories the participants reported. Two negative PCRs, clearance, or symptom resolution were required of recovered Cohort 3 donors. Germline CDR1 is LGHNA and CDR2 is YSLEER. Trimming shortened V by 0 bases and J by 6 bases, and 5 bases separated the two germline ends. The CDR3 has 13 amino acids. The chain recombines TRBV4-3 with TRBJ2-2, with D uncertain. The TCR comes from a woman younger than 35 who had recovered from COVID-19. Sequenced input: PBMCs or T cells enriched from blood (not recorded which). In DNA form, the CDR3 reads TGCGCCAGCAGCCAAGATACACCCGGGGAGCTGTTTTTT. This encodes CASSQDTPGELFF.